A selection of T cell receptor beta chains follows, all from one sample in a study of T-cell memory formation after mild COVID-19. TCRdb called the 5' RACE reads again in MiXCR, with one record for every CDR3 protein. The sample contains 260,000 or so distinct CDR3 sequences, roughly 17% of which appear only once. Sample: PBMCs or a T cell subset sorted from them (not recorded which). These receptors were obtained from a man between 18 and 29 years old who had mild COVID-19 (a few samples of this study predate the infection). Cell type and time point are not known. Both conserved end residues are part of each CDR3. D genes are given only for firm matches. Clone size is shown for a subset of rows, as once, few, many or a class of expanded clone.

TRBD2,TRBV6-6,few,TRBJ2-1,TGTGCCAGCAGTTACTCGATAGCGGGGGGGCTCCACAATGAGCAGTTCTTC,CASSYSIAGGLHNEQFF
.,TRBV5-5,many,TRBJ1-2,TGTGCCAGCAGCTTGGACAGGGACTATGGCTACACCTTC,CASSLDRDYGYTF
TRBD2,TRBV2,.,TRBJ2-3,TGTGCCAGCAGACCGGGACTAAGAGGGAATACGCAGTATTTT,CASRPGLRGNTQYF
TRBD1,TRBV27,.,TRBJ1-5,TGTGCCAGCAGCCGGGACAGGGAAACTGCCGGCCGGGTTGGGCCCCAGCATTTT,CASSRDRETAGRVGPQHF
.,TRBV4-2,few,TRBJ2-2,TGTGCCAGCAGCCAAGATCGAGGAGGGCCCCACACCGGGGAGCTGTTTTTT,CASSQDRGGPHTGELFF
.,TRBV7-9,.,TRBJ2-2,TGTGCCAGCAGCTTGAGGCCCGCGGGTCAGACCGGGGAGCTGTTTTTT,CASSLRPAGQTGELFF
.,TRBV3-1,.,TRBJ2-5,TGTGCCAGCAGCCAAGGTCCGGTGGGGGGCCAAGGAGAGACCCAGTACTTC,CASSQGPVGGQGETQYF
TRBD2,TRBV20-1,.,TRBJ2-1,TGCAGTGCTAGTACCCTTAGCGGGGGAGACAATGAGCAGTTCTTC,CSASTLSGGDNEQFF
TRBD1,TRBV29-1,few,TRBJ2-5,TGCAGCGTGGCCGGACAGGGTGGTATCGAGACCCAGTACTTC,CSVAGQGGIETQYF
.,TRBV5-4,few,TRBJ2-1,TGTGCCAGCAGCTTGGGCAGTTCCCCCTACAATGAGCAGTTCTTC,CASSLGSSPYNEQFF
TRBD2,TRBV12-3/TRBV12-4,few,TRBJ2-3,TGTGCCAGTCTGGCGCGGGGGGCTGATACGCAGTATTTT,CASLARGADTQYF
.,TRBV5-1,medium-sized,TRBJ2-7,TGCGCCAGTGGATTTGGGTCCTACGAGCAGTACTTC,CASGFGSYEQYF
.,TRBV11-2,few,TRBJ2-1,TGTGCCAGCAGCCTGGACGAGGGAAGTGAGCAGTTCTTC,CASSLDEGSEQFF
.,TRBV11-2,.,TRBJ2-1,TGTGCCAGCAGCTTTCTTCTGGGACCGCATAATGAGCAGTTCTTC,CASSFLLGPHNEQFF
.,TRBV7-9,.,TRBJ2-3,TGTGCCAGCAGCCCACAAATAGGAGATACGCAGTATTTT,CASSPQIGDTQYF
.,TRBV6-5,few,TRBJ1-2,TGTGCCAGCAGTTACTCGGCGGAGTTATCTGGCTACACCTTC,CASSYSAELSGYTF
.,TRBV6-2/TRBV6-3,.,TRBJ2-4,TGTGCCAGCAGTTACATCCCAGGGATTATGGCCAAAAACATTCAGTACTTC,CASSYIPGIMAKNIQYF
.,TRBV4-1,.,TRBJ1-4,TGCGCCAGCAGCCGGGCCGGGGCAAGGGAAAAACTGTTTTTT,CASSRAGAREKLFF
TRBD1,TRBV12-3/TRBV12-4,.,TRBJ1-2,TGTGCCAGCAGTCCTACGCGGACAGGGGACCTCTATGGCTACACCTTC,CASSPTRTGDLYGYTF
.,TRBV7-9,.,TRBJ2-3,TGTGCCAGCAGCTTAGAATGGCCAACAGATACGCAGTATTTT,CASSLEWPTDTQYF
.,TRBV4-3,.,TRBJ2-1,TGCGCCAGCAGCCAAGAAGGCGAGGGTGAGCAGTTCTTC,CASSQEGEGEQFF
.,TRBV7-6,few,TRBJ1-3,TGTGCCAGCAGCTTGAAGGGACCGACCTCTGGAAACACCATATATTTT,CASSLKGPTSGNTIYF
TRBD2,TRBV10-3,many,TRBJ2-3,TGTGCCGTTTCTAGCGGGGAGACAGATACGCAGTATTTT,CAVSSGETDTQYF
.,TRBV6-5,.,TRBJ2-7,TGTGCCAGCAGTTTAGGAGGGTTTGGGGACGAGCAGTACTTC,CASSLGGFGDEQYF
.,TRBV19,.,TRBJ1-2,TGTGCCAGTACCGACCGCTATGGCTACACCTTC,CASTDRYGYTF
.,TRBV7-9,.,TRBJ2-6,TGTGCCAGCAGCCCCAGGGCCAACGTCCTGACTTTC,CASSPRANVLTF
.,TRBV5-6,few,TRBJ2-2,TGTGCCAGCAGTTCTAGCTATACTAACACCGGGGAGCTGTTTTTT,CASSSSYTNTGELFF
TRBD2,TRBV6-5,.,TRBJ2-2,TGTGCCAGCAGCCCTACAAGCGGGATAAGTGGGGAGCTGTTTTTT,CASSPTSGISGELFF
.,TRBV7-9,.,TRBJ1-2,TGTGCCAGCAGTCGAGACAGCCACTATGGCTACACCTTC,CASSRDSHYGYTF